Here is one TCR beta chain with its context. The antigen remains undetermined. This entry belongs to a study of monozygotic twins with inflammatory bowel disease. The draw for each donor consisted of a single 2.5 ml blood sample. Whole-blood total RNA was extracted without T cell sorting. cDNA was produced in eight separate reactions per sample. TCRdb re-called the 5' RACE reads and shows each CDR3 protein once, DNA omitted. The listing contains about 380,000 distinct CDR3 sequences. Findings of the study overall: T cell subtypes that differed could not be told apart.

The CDR3 covers 13 residues. Germline V gene sequence: CDR1 SGHKS, CDR2 YYEKEE (reference sequence). What was sequenced was blood. This receptor was obtained from a human donor with ulcerative colitis or Crohn's disease, or a healthy co-twin of an affected twin (not recorded which). The V and J genes are TRBV5-5 and TRBJ1-1. The CDR3 reads CASSLGLYTEAFF.